These 11 T cell receptor beta chains originate from one sample sequenced in a study of T cell repertoires in cytomegalovirus infection. TCRdb ran MiXCR on the reads and lists one entry per CDR3 protein. Among some 220,000 distinct CDR3 sequences listed, over 9% were seen once. Sequenced: PBMCs. Receptors were obtained from a human donor in good health (CMV status not recorded). Some clones in this sample may be carry-over from other donors' samples.

Notes on this clonotype: A much larger clone sits a single nucleotide away, making a read error possible. The chain recombines TRBV27 with TRBJ1-2, with D possibly matching TRBD1 (5 bases). V was cut by 2 bases and J by 4 bases, with 5 bases left in between. The CDR3 is 12 amino acids. Germline assignment: CDR1 MNHEY and CDR2 SMNVEV (reference sequence). The CDR3 region is CASSLGAYGYTF. CDR3 sequence (DNA): TGTGCCAGCAGTTTAGGGGCCTATGGCTACACCTTC.

This clonotype was observed a handful of times. The chain has TRBV7-2 and TRBJ2-7; 7 nucleotides align to TRBD2. Germline V gene data show CDR1 as SGHTA and CDR2 as FQGNSA. Trimming removed 2 bases from V and 7 bases from J; junction bases left unmatched: 8. The CDR3 sequence is 14 residues long. As DNA, the CDR3 is TGTGCCAGCAGCTTAATACCGGGGGAGGGGGAGCAGTACTTC. Translating it yields CASSLIPGEGEQYF.

J is TRBJ2-1 and V is TRBV20-1; TRBD2 matches at 12 bases. Trimming removed 2 bases from V and 7 bases from J; junction bases left unmatched: 15. The CDR3 is 18 amino acids. Germline CDR1 reads DFQATT; CDR2 reads SNEGSKA (reference sequence). The CDR3 region is CSARRLAGGPGSENEQFF. The CDR3 region has the DNA TGCAGTGCTAGACGTCTAGCGGGAGGGCCCGGTTCAGAAAATGAGCAGTTCTTC.

This clonotype was detected ten times or more. The chain carries TRBV6-2 or TRBV6-3 and TRBJ1-1; 9 positions match TRBD1. V lost 2 bases, J lost 12 bases, and 10 bases stayed unmatched. CDR1 MNHEY and CDR2 SVGEGT come from the germline V gene. This CDR3 has 14 residues. CDR3 sequence reads: CASSYLWTGETTFF. In nucleotides, the CDR3 is TGTGCCAGCAGTTACCTGTGGACAGGGGAAACGACTTTCTTT.

This clonotype was recorded a few times. The V gene is TRBV6-5, the J gene TRBJ2-7; D not certain. V was shortened by 0 bases and J by 7 bases, with 10 bases between the two germline ends. Germline CDR1 is MNHEY and CDR2 is SVGAGI. This CDR3 has 13 residues. The CDR3 DNA follows: TGTGCCAGCAGTTACTCCCCCCCGGGTGAGCAGTACTTC. It yields the protein CASSYSPPGEQYF.

This clonotype was recorded many times. The DNA of the CDR3 is TGTGCCAGCACCGCGACGGCCGCTCTTCTAGAGACCCAGTACTTC. This sequence encodes CASTATAALLETQYF. The V and J genes are TRBV12-3 or TRBV12-4 and TRBJ2-5; D remains ambiguous. The V and J ends lost 7 bases and 4 bases respectively, with 19 bases between them. The CDR3 runs 15 residues.

The table lists this clonotype with a few counts. The chain combines TRBV29-1 with TRBJ1-1; D ambiguous. There are 9 residues in the CDR3. The V gene's germline CDR1 is SQVTM and CDR2 ANQGSEA. Deletions cut 7 bases from V and 5 bases from J, with 5 bases between. In DNA, the CDR3 is TGCAGCGCCGGAACTGAAGCTTTCTTT. Amino acids: CSAGTEAFF.

This clonotype was picked up many times. This chain joins TRBV6-6 and TRBJ1-5; D remains unclear. V was shortened by 2 bases and J by 5 bases, with 7 bases between the two germline ends. Germline V gene sequence: CDR1 MNHNY, CDR2 SVGAGI (reference sequence). This CDR3 comprises 13 residues. CDR3 coding DNA: TGTGCCAGCAGTTACGATGGACATCAGCCCCAGCATTTT. Protein sequence: CASSYDGHQPQHF.

This clonotype was recorded many times. The chain has TRBV11-3 and TRBJ2-1; D is perhaps TRBD1 or TRBD2 (5 bases each). The CDR3 has 14 amino acids. Germline assignment: CDR1 SGHNT and CDR2 YENEEA. Trimming took off 6 bases at V and 8 bases at J, with 17 bases between the two ends. The CDR3 sequence is CASRLGDPTDEQFF. CDR3 in DNA: TGTGCCAGCAGACTAGGGGACCCTACGGATGAGCAGTTCTTC.

This clonotype was counted many times. The rearrangement joins TRBV6-1 to TRBJ1-1, with 8 positions matching TRBD1. There are 13 residues in the CDR3. Losses at the gene ends were 6 bases for V and 5 bases for J; bases not matched to a gene: 5. From germline, CDR1 is MNHNS and CDR2 SASEGT. The CDR3 DNA follows: TGTGCCAGCAGAACAGGGGGAGGAACTGAAGCTTTCTTT. Encoded protein: CASRTGGGTEAFF.

This clonotype was observed at least ten times. The chain uses TRBV19 and TRBJ2-6; the D call may be TRBD1 or TRBD2 (5 bases each). The CDR3 has 14 amino acids. Germline lookup yields CDR1 LNHDA and CDR2 SQIVND (reference sequence). Trimming shortened V by 5 bases and J by 2 bases, and 7 bases separated the two germline ends. DNA for the CDR3: TGTGCCAGTAGTGGGACGCCTGGGGCCAACGTCCTGACTTTC. It encodes CASSGTPGANVLTF. The whole variable domain, remainder taken from reference TRBV19 and TRBJ2-6, is DGGITQSPKYLFRKEGQNVTLSCEQNLNHDAMYWYRQDPGQGLRLIYYSQIVNDFQKGDIAEGYSVSREKKESFPLTVTSAQKNPTAFYLCASSGTPGANVLTFGAGSRLTVL.